These T cell receptor beta chains were read from a single sample in a study of shared clonotypes between healthy human individuals. The method was immunoSEQ multiplex PCR; TCRdb's version includes in-frame clones alone and lacks a portion of them. This table holds 600,000 to 750,000 clones, approximately 77% found once. Source material: memory CD4+ T cells sorted from blood. These receptors all come from a woman aged 25 to 39 in good health. Both conserved end residues are part of each CDR3. The order of the fields is CDR3 DNA, CDR3 protein, J gene, D gene, clone size, V gene. A D gene is named only where the DNA matches it firmly. The size field is filled for only some rows; it gives once, few, many or a size class.

TGTGCCAGCAGTATAGCGGGAGGTCGCGAGCAGTACTTC,CASSIAGGREQYF,TRBJ2-7,TRBD2,NA,TRBV5-4
TGTGCCAGCAGTGTCGGACAGACGGGAGGAAACACCATATATTTT,CASSVGQTGGNTIYF,TRBJ1-3,NA,NA,TRBV6-5
TGTGCCAGCAGCCAAACCGGACTAGCGGGATTGACCCGGGGTTTGACCCAGTACTTC,CASSQTGLAGLTRGLTQYF,TRBJ2-5,TRBD2,NA,TRBV28
TGTGCCAGCAGCAAAGCAGAGGCGGCCGACACTGAAGCTTTCTTT,CASSKAEAADTEAFF,TRBJ1-1,NA,NA,TRBV21-1
TGTGCCAGCTCAGACAGGGAGGAGTCGCCCCAGCATTTT,CASSDREESPQHF,TRBJ1-5,TRBD1,NA,TRBV18
TGCGCCAGCAGCCCAGGGGACAGGGACAATCAGCCCCAGCATTTT,CASSPGDRDNQPQHF,TRBJ1-5,TRBD1,NA,TRBV5-1
TGTGCCAGCATCCTTAATCTAAGCGGGAGTTCTTACGAGCAGTACTTC,CASILNLSGSSYEQYF,TRBJ2-7,TRBD2,NA,TRBV28
TGTGCCAGCATTAGTTACAGCCACCGGGAGCAGTTCTTC,CASISYSHREQFF,TRBJ2-1,NA,few,TRBV27
TGTGCCAGCAGCTTAGGACAGGGTCGCACTGGGGCCAACGTCCTGACTTTC,CASSLGQGRTGANVLTF,TRBJ2-6,TRBD1,NA,TRBV7-9
TGCGCCAGCAGCCCAACCGGGACTAGCGGGAGGAATGAGCAGTTCTTC,CASSPTGTSGRNEQFF,TRBJ2-1,TRBD2,many,TRBV5-1
TGTGCCAGCAGTGGTCTGGGGACAGGCAGGTCCTACGAGCAGTACTTC,CASSGLGTGRSYEQYF,TRBJ2-7,TRBD1,NA,TRBV25-1
TGTGCCAGCAGCACCAAGACAGGTTCAGATACGCAGTATTTT,CASSTKTGSDTQYF,TRBJ2-3,NA,once,TRBV5-4
TGTGCCATCAGAAGACAGGGGGAGAATTCACCCCTCCACTTT,CAIRRQGENSPLHF,TRBJ1-6,TRBD1,NA,TRBV10-3
TGTGCCAGTGGGTCGGGACAGGGCGGCACCGGGGAGCTGTTTTTT,CASGSGQGGTGELFF,TRBJ2-2,TRBD1,NA,TRBV2
TGTGCCGTCCAGTTTAATGAAAAACTGTTTTTT,CAVQFNEKLFF,TRBJ1-4,NA,NA,TRBV28
TGCGCCAGCGGGGGGACAGGCGACTCCTACGAGCAGTACTTC,CASGGTGDSYEQYF,TRBJ2-7,TRBD1,once,TRBV4-1
TGTGCCAGCTCACCAGCTTCCGGGACACCGTACCAAGAGACCCAGTACTTC,CASSPASGTPYQETQYF,TRBJ2-5,NA,NA,TRBV18
TGTGCCAGCAGCTGGGTGGGGGATGAGCAGTTCTTC,CASSWVGDEQFF,TRBJ2-1,NA,NA,TRBV9
TGTGCCATCAGGACGTTCGAAGACAATGAGCAGTTCTTC,CAIRTFEDNEQFF,TRBJ2-1,NA,NA,TRBV10-3
TGTGCCAGCGGAATAGTAATCACCGGGGAGCTGTTTTTT,CASGIVITGELFF,TRBJ2-2,NA,once,TRBV19
TGTGCCAGCTGTCGCGGAATCACAGATACGCAGTATTTT,CASCRGITDTQYF,TRBJ2-3,NA,NA,TRBV2
TGTGCCAGCAGCTCCCCCGAGGCGGGGGCGTACAATGAGCAGTTCTTC,CASSSPEAGAYNEQFF,TRBJ2-1,NA,NA,TRBV7-3
TGTGCCAGCAGCCAGATCGCGGGGAACACTGAAGCTTTCTTT,CASSQIAGNTEAFF,TRBJ1-1,NA,NA,TRBV7-3
TGCGCCAGCAGCGGCGCGGGGGGCTCTAACTATGGCTACACCTTC,CASSGAGGSNYGYTF,TRBJ1-2,NA,NA,TRBV5-1
TGTGCCAGCAGTAACCGGCCTCTGACATCTGTGAGGGAGCGAGCTTTCTTT,CASSNRPLTSVRERAFF,TRBJ1-1,NA,NA,TRBV27
TGTGCCAGCAGTCGACCGACAGGGAACAATGAGCAGTTCTTC,CASSRPTGNNEQFF,TRBJ2-1,TRBD1,NA,TRBV2
TGTGCCAGCACTACCGCCGGGGGTGGTGTTAGTGAAGCTTTCTTT,CASTTAGGGVSEAFF,TRBJ1-1,NA,few,TRBV28
TGTGCCAGCAGCAAGACGGGCTCTAACTATGGCTACACCTTC,CASSKTGSNYGYTF,TRBJ1-2,NA,NA,TRBV7-2
TGTGCCATCAAGATACAGGGTACGGATTATGGCTACACCTTC,CAIKIQGTDYGYTF,TRBJ1-2,NA,once,TRBV10-3
TGTGCCAGCAGTTTACCGGGACATCACTCCTACGAGCAGTACTTC,CASSLPGHHSYEQYF,TRBJ2-7,NA,NA,TRBV28
TGTGCCAGCAGAACCACGGCCAATCAGCCCCAGCATTTT,CASRTTANQPQHF,TRBJ1-5,NA,NA,TRBV6-1
TGTGCCTCCCAGGCTCGGACAGGGACCCCCGGGGAGCTGTTTTTT,CASQARTGTPGELFF,TRBJ2-2,TRBD1,few,TRBV2
TGCGCCAGCAGCTTCGGACAGGGCCAGGAAAAACTGTTTTTT,CASSFGQGQEKLFF,TRBJ1-4,TRBD1,NA,TRBV5-1
TGCAGCGTCACTCCGGGACTAGCGGGATCCGAGCAGTACTTC,CSVTPGLAGSEQYF,TRBJ2-7,TRBD2,NA,TRBV29-1
TGCGCCAGCAGCCAAGAACCGGTCTTGGAGGCGGGCAATCAGCCCCAGCATTTT,CASSQEPVLEAGNQPQHF,TRBJ1-5,NA,NA,TRBV4-1
TGTGCCAGCAGTGTGACACCGGGGGAGACCCAGTACTTC,CASSVTPGETQYF,TRBJ2-5,NA,NA,TRBV6-1
TGTGCCAGCAGCCAAGATATCGGGGTAAGATATGGAAACACCATATATTTT,CASSQDIGVRYGNTIYF,TRBJ1-3,NA,NA,TRBV14
TGCAGCGCTGCCAAGGCAGGGGGCCCCTACGAGCAGTACTTC,CSAAKAGGPYEQYF,TRBJ2-7,TRBD1,NA,TRBV29-1
TGCGCCAGCAGCTTATGGGGGGACGGGAACCAGCCCCAGCATTTT,CASSLWGDGNQPQHF,TRBJ1-5,NA,NA,TRBV5-1
TGTGCCAGTCAACAAAGGTGGGGACAGGGAGGTTTCGTGGGCAATCAGCCCCAGCATTTT,CASQQRWGQGGFVGNQPQHF,TRBJ1-5,TRBD1,NA,TRBV19
TGTGCCAGTAGTAGTGTGGGAGGGACCACCTCCTACGAGCAGTACTTC,CASSSVGGTTSYEQYF,TRBJ2-7,TRBD2,NA,TRBV19
TGTGCCAGCAGTGATGGTAGCGGGAGACTCTACAATGAGCAGTTCTTC,CASSDGSGRLYNEQFF,TRBJ2-1,TRBD2,NA,TRBV25-1
TGTGCCAGCAGCTTAGAAGGAGGGACAGTGGGCGAGCAGTACTTC,CASSLEGGTVGEQYF,TRBJ2-7,NA,NA,TRBV7-9
TGTGCCAGCAGCTACGGACAGTCCTATGGCTACACCTTC,CASSYGQSYGYTF,TRBJ1-2,NA,NA,TRBV5-4
TGTGCCAGAAGCCCCAATGCTTATGGAAACACCATATATTTT,CARSPNAYGNTIYF,TRBJ1-3,NA,NA,TRBV5-3
TGTGCCAGCAGTGTACAGGGGATCGTGACTGAAGCTTTCTTT,CASSVQGIVTEAFF,TRBJ1-1,TRBD1,NA,TRBV28